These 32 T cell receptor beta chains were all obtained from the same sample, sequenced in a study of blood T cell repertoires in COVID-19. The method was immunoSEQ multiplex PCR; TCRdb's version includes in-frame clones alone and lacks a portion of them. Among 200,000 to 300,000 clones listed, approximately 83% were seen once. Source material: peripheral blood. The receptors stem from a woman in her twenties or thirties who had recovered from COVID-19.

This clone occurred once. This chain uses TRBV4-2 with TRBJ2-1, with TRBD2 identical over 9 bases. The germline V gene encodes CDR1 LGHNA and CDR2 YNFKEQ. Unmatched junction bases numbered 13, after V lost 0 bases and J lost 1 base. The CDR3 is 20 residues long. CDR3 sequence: CASSQEGWRASGVSYNEQFF. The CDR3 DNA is TGTGCCAGCAGCCAAGAGGGATGGAGGGCTAGCGGGGTTTCCTACAATGAGCAGTTCTTC.

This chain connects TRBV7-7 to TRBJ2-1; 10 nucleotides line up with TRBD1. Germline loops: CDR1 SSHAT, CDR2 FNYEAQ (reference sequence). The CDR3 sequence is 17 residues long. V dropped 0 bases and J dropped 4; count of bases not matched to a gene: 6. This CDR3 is CASSLALPGQGYNEQFF. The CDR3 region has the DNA TGTGCCAGCAGCTTAGCACTACCGGGACAGGGGTACAATGAGCAGTTCTTC.

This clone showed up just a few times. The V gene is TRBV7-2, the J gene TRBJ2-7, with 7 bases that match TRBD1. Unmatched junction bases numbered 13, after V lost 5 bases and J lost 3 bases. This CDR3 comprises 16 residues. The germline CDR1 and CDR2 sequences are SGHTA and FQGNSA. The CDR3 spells CASSTLAGQDFYEQYF. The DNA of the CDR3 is TGTGCCAGCAGCACCCTCGCCGGACAGGACTTCTACGAGCAGTACTTC.

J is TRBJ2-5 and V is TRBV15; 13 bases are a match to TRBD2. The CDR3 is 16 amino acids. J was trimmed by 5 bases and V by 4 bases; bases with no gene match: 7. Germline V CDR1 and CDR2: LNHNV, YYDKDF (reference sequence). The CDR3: CATSTRTSGGGETQYF. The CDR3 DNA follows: TGTGCCACCAGCACCCGGACTAGCGGGGGCGGTGAGACCCAGTACTTC.

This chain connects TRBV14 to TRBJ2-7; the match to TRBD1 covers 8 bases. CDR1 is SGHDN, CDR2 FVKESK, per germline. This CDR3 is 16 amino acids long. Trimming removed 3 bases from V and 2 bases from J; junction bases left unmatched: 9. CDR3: CASSHSGQGAPYEQYF. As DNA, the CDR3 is TGTGCCAGCAGCCATAGCGGACAGGGAGCTCCCTACGAGCAGTACTTC.

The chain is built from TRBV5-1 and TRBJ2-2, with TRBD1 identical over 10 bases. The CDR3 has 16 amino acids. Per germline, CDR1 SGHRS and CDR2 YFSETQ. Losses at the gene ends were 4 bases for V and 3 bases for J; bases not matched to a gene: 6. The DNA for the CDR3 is TGCGCCAGCAGCGTCCGGACAGGGGGAGACACCGGGGAGCTGTTTTTT. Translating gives CASSVRTGGDTGELFF.

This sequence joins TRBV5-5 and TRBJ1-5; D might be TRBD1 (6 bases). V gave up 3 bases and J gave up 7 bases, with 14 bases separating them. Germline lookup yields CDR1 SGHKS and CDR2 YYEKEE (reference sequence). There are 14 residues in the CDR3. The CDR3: CASSSGQAGQPQHF. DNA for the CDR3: TGTGCCAGCAGCTCGGGACAAGCCGGGCAGCCCCAGCATTTT.

The CDR3 loop is CASSLAGGPETQYF. The CDR3 nucleotides are TGTGCCAGCAGCTTAGCGGGGGGGCCTGAGACCCAGTACTTC. The chain links TRBV9 to TRBJ2-5; TRBD2 agrees at 11 bases. Germline CDR1 and CDR2: SGDLS and YYNGEE. The CDR3 extends over 14 amino acids. Trimming took 4 bases from V and 5 from J; bases not matched to a gene: 4.

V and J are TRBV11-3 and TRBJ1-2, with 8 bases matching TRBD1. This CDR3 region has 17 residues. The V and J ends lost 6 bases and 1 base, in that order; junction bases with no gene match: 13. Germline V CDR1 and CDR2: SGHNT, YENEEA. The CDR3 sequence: CASRLPPPGGNNYGYTF. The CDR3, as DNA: TGTGCCAGCAGACTTCCTCCACCAGGGGGCAATAACTATGGCTACACCTTC.

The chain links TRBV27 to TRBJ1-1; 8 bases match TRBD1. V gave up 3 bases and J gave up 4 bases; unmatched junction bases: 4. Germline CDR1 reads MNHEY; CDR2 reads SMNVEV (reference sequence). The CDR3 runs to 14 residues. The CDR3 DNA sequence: TGTGCCAGCAGTTTCAGTACAGGGGGCACTGAAGCTTTCTTT. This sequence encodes CASSFSTGGTEAFF.

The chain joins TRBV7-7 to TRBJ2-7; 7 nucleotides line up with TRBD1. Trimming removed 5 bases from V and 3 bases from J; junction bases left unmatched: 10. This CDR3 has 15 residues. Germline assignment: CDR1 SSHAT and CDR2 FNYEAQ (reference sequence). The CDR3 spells CASSLGDRAIYEQYF. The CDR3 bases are TGTGCCAGCAGCCTAGGAGACAGGGCGATCTACGAGCAGTACTTC.

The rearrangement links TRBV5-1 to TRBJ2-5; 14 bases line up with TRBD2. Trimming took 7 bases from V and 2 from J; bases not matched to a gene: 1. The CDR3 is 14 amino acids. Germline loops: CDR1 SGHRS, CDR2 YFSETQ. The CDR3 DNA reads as TGCGCCAGCGGACTAGCGGGGGGACAAGAGACCCAGTACTTC. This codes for CASGLAGGQETQYF. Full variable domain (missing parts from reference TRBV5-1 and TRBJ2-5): KAGVTQTPRYLIKTRGQQVTLSCSPISGHRSVSWYQQTPGQGLQFLFEYFSETQRNKGNFPGRFSGRQFSNSRSEMNVSTLELGDSALYLCASGLAGGQETQYFGPGTRLLVL.

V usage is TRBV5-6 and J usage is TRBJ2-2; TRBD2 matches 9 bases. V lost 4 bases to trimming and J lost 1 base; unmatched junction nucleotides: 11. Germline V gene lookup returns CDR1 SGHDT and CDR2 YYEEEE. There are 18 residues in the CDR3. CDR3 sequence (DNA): TGTGCCAGCAGCCCCGAGGTTAGCGGGGGTCTGAACACCGGGGAGCTGTTTTTT. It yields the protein CASSPEVSGGLNTGELFF.

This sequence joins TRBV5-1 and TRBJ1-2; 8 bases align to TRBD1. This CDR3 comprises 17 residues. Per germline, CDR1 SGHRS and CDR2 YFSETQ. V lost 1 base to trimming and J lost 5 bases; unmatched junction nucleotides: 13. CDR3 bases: TGCGCCAGCAGCTTGAACCCCCCGGGACAGGCCATATATGGCTACACCTTC. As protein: CASSLNPPGQAIYGYTF. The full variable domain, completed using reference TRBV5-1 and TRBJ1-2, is KAGVTQTPRYLIKTRGQQVTLSCSPISGHRSVSWYQQTPGQGLQFLFEYFSETQRNKGNFPGRFSGRQFSNSRSEMNVSTLELGDSALYLCASSLNPPGQAIYGYTFGSGTRLTVV.

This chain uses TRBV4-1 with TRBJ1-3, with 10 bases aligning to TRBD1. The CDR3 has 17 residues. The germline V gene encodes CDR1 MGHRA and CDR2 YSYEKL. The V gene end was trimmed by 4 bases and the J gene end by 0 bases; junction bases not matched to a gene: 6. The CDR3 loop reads CASSRGQGGTSGNTIYF. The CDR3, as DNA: TGCGCCAGCAGCCGTGGACAGGGGGGGACCTCTGGAAACACCATATATTTT.

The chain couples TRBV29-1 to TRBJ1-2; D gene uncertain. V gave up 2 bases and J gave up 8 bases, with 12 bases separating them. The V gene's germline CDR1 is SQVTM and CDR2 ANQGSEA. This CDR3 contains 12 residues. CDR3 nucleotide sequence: TGCAGCGTTGAATACGGAGTACAAGGCTACACCTTC. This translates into CSVEYGVQGYTF.

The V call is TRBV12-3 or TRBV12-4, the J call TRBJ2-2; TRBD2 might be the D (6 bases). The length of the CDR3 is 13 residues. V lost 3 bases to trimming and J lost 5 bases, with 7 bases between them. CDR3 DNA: TGTGCCAGCAGTTTCGGGAGAACCGGGGAGCTGTTTTTT. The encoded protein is CASSFGRTGELFF.

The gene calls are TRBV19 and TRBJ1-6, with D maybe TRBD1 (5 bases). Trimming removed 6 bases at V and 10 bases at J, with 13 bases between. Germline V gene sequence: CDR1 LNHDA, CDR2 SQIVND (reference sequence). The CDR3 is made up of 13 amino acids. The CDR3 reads CASRGRVGSPLHF. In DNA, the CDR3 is TGTGCCAGTAGGGGCAGGGTTGGGTCACCCCTCCACTTT.

The CDR3 DNA follows: TGTGCCAGCAGCTTAGACTCGGGTTTAAACTATGGCTACACCTTC. Translating it yields CASSLDSGLNYGYTF. V and J are TRBV7-2 and TRBJ1-2, with D unclear. The CDR3 length is 15 residues. CDR1 and CDR2 from the germline V gene are SGHTA and FQGNSA. V lost 1 base, J lost 2 bases, and 11 bases lay in between.

As DNA, the CDR3 is TGCGCCAGCAGCCACCCACACGGGACAGTAAGCACAGATACGCAGTATTTT. Translation: CASSHPHGTVSTDTQYF. The V gene is TRBV4-1, the J gene TRBJ2-3; 7 nucleotides align to TRBD1. With V trimmed by 3 bases and J by 0 bases, 9 bases remained unmatched. CDR3 length: 17 amino acids. Germline V CDR1 and CDR2: MGHRA, YSYEKL.

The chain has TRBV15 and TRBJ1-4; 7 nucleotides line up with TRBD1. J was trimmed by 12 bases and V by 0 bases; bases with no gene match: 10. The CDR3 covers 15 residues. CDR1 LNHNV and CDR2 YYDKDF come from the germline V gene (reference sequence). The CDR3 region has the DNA TGTGCCACCAGCAGAGATCGGTTGCAAGACAGGGAACTGTTTTTT. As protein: CATSRDRLQDRELFF.

CDR3 in amino acids: CASDPNRDRGVSGYTF. DNA for the CDR3: TGTGCCAGCGATCCCAATAGGGACAGGGGGGTCAGTGGCTACACCTTC. The chain combines TRBV28 with TRBJ1-2, with 11 bases identical to TRBD1. Germline CDR1 reads MDHEN; CDR2 reads SYDVKM. CDR3 length: 16 amino acids. The V gene end was trimmed by 8 bases and the J gene end by 7 bases; junction bases not matched to a gene: 15.

In DNA form, the CDR3 reads TGTGCCAGCAGCCGGGGAGGCGGTCAGCCCCAGCATTTT. This sequence encodes CASSRGGGQPQHF. The chain joins TRBV7-9 to TRBJ1-5; D uncertain. The CDR3 has 13 residues. V lost 5 bases and J 6 bases, leaving 11 bases between the germline ends. Germline CDR1 and CDR2: SEHNR and FQNEAQ (reference sequence).

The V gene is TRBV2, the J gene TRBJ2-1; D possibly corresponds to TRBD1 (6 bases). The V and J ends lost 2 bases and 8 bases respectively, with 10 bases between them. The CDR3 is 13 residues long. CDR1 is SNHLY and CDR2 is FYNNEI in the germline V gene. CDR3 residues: CASSETGLDEQFF. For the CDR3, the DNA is TGTGCCAGCAGTGAAACAGGGTTGGATGAGCAGTTCTTC.

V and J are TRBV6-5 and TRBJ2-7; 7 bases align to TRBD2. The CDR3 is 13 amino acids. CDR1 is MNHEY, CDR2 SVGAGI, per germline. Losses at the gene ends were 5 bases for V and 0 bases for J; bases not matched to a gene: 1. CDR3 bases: TGTGCCAGCAGTCGGACTAGCTCCTACGAGCAGTACTTC. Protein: CASSRTSSYEQYF.

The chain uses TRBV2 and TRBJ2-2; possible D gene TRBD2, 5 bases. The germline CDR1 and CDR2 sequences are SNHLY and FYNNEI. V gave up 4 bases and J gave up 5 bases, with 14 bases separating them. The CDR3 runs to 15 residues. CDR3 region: CASSGQRARTGELFF. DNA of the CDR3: TGTGCCAGCAGTGGGCAGAGGGCAAGGACCGGGGAGCTGTTTTTT.

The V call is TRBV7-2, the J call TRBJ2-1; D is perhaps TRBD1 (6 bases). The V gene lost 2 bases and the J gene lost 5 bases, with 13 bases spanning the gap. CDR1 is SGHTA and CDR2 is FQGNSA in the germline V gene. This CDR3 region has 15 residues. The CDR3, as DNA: TGTGCCAGCAGCTTAATGAGCAGGGGTGACAATGAGCAGTTCTTC. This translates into CASSLMSRGDNEQFF. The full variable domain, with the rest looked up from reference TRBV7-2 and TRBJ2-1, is GAGVSQSPSNKVTEKGKDVELRCDPISGHTALYWYRQSLGQGLEFLIYFQGNSAPDKSGLPSDRFSAERTGGSVSTLTIQRTQQEDSAVYLCASSLMSRGDNEQFFGPGTRLTVL.

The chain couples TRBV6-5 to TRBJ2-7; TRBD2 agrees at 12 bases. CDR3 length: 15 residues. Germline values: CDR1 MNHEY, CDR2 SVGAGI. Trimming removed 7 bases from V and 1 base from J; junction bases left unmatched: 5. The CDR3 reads CASKRLAGVSYEQYF. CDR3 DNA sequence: TGTGCCAGCAAGAGACTAGCGGGGGTTTCCTACGAGCAGTACTTC.

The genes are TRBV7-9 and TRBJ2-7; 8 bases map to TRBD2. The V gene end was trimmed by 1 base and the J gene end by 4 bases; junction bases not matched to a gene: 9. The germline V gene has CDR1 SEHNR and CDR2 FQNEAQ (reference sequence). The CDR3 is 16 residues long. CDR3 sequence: CASSLGSGGDIYEQYF. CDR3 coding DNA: TGTGCCAGCAGCTTAGGGAGCGGGGGAGACATTTACGAGCAGTACTTC.

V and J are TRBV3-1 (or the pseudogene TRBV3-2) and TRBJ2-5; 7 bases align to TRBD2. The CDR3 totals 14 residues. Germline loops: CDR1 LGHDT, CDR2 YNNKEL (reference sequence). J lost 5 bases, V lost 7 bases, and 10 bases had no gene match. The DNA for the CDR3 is TGTGCCAGCACCACCGCGGGGGTGGGGGAGACCCAGTACTTC. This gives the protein CASTTAGVGETQYF.

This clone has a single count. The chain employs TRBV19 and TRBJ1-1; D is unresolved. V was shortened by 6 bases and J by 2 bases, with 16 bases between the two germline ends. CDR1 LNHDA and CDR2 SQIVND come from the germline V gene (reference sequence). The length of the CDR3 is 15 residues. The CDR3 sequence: CASSPVAGFNTEAFF. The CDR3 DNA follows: TGTGCCAGTAGCCCAGTAGCGGGGTTTAACACTGAAGCTTTCTTT.

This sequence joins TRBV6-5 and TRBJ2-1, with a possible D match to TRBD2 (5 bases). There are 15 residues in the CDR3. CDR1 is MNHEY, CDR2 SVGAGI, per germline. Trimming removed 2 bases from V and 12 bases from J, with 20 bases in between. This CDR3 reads CASSYPLGPGKRQFF. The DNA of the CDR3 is TGTGCCAGCAGTTACCCCCTCGGGCCCGGGAAGCGGCAGTTCTTC.